Listed below are T cell receptor beta chains from one sample, sequenced in a study of OX40 agonist ivuxolimab in advanced cancers. Sequencing used immunoSEQ multiplex PCR; TCRdb keeps in-frame clones, though not all of them. The table shows 55,000 to 65,000 clones, with nearly 90% occurring only once. Sequencing used CD4+ or CD8+ T cells sorted from blood, obtained in a trial of the OX40 agonist ivuxolimab. The receptors shown here come from an adult with an advanced solid tumor such as melanoma, head and neck, liver or kidney cancer. Both conserved end residues are part of each CDR3. D genes are given only for firm matches. A row's size may be missing; if present it is once, few, many or a size class.

V gene	J gene	clone size	D gene	CDR3 length	CDR3 protein	CDR3 DNA
TRBV2	TRBJ2-2	once	.	14	CASSDRGAQGELFF	TGTGCCAGCAGTGATCGGGGAGCGCAGGGGGAGCTGTTTTTT
TRBV2	TRBJ2-3	few	.	13	CALQGEVADTQYF	TGTGCCCTGCAGGGCGAGGTCGCAGATACGCAGTATTTT
TRBV14	TRBJ1-1	.	.	15	CASSQWVGMSTEAFF	TGTGCCAGCAGCCAATGGGTAGGGATGAGCACTGAAGCTTTCTTT
TRBV7-8	TRBJ2-3	.	.	16	CASSAGRARVTDTQYF	TGTGCCAGCAGCGCCGGGCGGGCGCGGGTCACAGATACGCAGTATTTT
TRBV4-3	TRBJ2-7	.	.	14	CASSQETRFYEQYF	TGCGCCAGCAGCCAAGAGACAAGGTTCTACGAGCAGTACTTC
TRBV13	TRBJ1-6	.	.	13	CASSFSNNSPLHF	TGTGCCAGCAGCTTTTCGAATAATTCACCCCTCCACTTT
TRBV14	TRBJ2-3	few	.	14	CASSPFTPPDTQYF	TGTGCCAGCAGCCCCTTCACCCCCCCAGATACGCAGTATTTT
TRBV7-3	TRBJ2-3	.	TRBD2	15	CASSLSGSGVDTQYF	TGTGCCAGCAGCTTATCGGGTAGCGGGGTTGATACGCAGTATTTT
TRBV19	TRBJ1-4	.	.	15	CASSASEATNEKLFF	TGTGCCAGTAGTGCATCAGAAGCAACTAATGAAAAACTGTTTTTT
TRBV18	TRBJ2-3	.	.	15	CASSLSGGGTDTQYF	TGTGCCAGCTCCCTTTCCGGGGGCGGGACAGATACGCAGTATTTT
TRBV5-1	TRBJ1-2	.	TRBD1	14	CASSLAGQGSGYTF	TGCGCCAGCAGCTTGGCGGGACAGGGAAGTGGCTACACCTTC
TRBV5-1	TRBJ1-1	.	.	14	CASSLTGRYTEAFF	TGCGCCAGCAGCCTAACCGGACGGTACACTGAAGCTTTCTTT
TRBV18	TRBJ2-5	.	.	12	CASSPLAETQYF	TGTGCCAGCTCACCACTTGCGGAGACCCAGTACTTC
TRBV6-1	TRBJ2-5	.	.	12	CASRNLGGTQYF	TGTGCCAGCAGGAACCTGGGGGGGACCCAGTACTTC
TRBV7-2	TRBJ2-1	.	TRBD2	15	CASSSRGDPYNEQFF	TGTGCCAGCAGCTCTCGGGGGGACCCCTACAATGAGCAGTTCTTC
TRBV28	TRBJ2-7	.	.	15	CASRNSRTFSYEQYF	TGTGCCAGTAGGAACTCCAGGACATTCTCCTACGAGCAGTACTTC
TRBV5-1	TRBJ1-1	few	TRBD1	14	CASSLGNADRGAFF	TGCGCCAGCAGCTTGGGGAACGCGGACAGGGGAGCTTTCTTT
TRBV19	TRBJ1-3	.	.	16	CASSISGASSGNTIYF	TGTGCCAGTAGTATCTCGGGGGCGAGCTCTGGAAACACCATATATTTT